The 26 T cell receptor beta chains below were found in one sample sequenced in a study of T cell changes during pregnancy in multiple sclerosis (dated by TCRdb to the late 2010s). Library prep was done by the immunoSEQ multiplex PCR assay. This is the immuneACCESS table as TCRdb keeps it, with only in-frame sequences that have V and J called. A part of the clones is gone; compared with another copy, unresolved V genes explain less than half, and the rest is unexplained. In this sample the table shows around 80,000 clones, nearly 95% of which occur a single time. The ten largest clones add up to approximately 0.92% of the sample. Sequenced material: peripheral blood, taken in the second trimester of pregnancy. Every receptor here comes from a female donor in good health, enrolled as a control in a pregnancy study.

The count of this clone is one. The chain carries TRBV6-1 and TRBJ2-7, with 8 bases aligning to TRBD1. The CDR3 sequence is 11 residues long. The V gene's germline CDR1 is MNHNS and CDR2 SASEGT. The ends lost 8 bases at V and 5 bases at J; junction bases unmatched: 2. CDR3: CASDRGHEQYF. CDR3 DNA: TGTGCCAGCGACAGGGGTCACGAGCAGTACTTC.

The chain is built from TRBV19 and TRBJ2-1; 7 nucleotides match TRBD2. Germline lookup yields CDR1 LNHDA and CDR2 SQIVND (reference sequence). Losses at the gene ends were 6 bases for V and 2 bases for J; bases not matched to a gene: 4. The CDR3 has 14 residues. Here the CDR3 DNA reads TGTGCCAGTAGGAGCGGGGCCACCTACAATGAGCAGTTCTTC. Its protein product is CASRSGATYNEQFF. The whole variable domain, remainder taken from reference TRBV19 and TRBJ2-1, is DGGITQSPKYLFRKEGQNVTLSCEQNLNHDAMYWYRQDPGQGLRLIYYSQIVNDFQKGDIAEGYSVSREKKESFPLTVTSAQKNPTAFYLCASRSGATYNEQFFGPGTRLTVL.

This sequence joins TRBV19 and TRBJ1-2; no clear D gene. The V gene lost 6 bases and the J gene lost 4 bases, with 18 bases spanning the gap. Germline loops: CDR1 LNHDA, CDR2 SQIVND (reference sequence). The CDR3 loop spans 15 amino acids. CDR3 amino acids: CASSAPEEGSYGYTF. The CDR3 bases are TGTGCCAGTAGCGCCCCCGAGGAGGGATCCTATGGCTACACCTTC. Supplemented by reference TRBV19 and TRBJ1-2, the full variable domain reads DGGITQSPKYLFRKEGQNVTLSCEQNLNHDAMYWYRQDPGQGLRLIYYSQIVNDFQKGDIAEGYSVSREKKESFPLTVTSAQKNPTAFYLCASSAPEEGSYGYTFGSGTRLTVV.

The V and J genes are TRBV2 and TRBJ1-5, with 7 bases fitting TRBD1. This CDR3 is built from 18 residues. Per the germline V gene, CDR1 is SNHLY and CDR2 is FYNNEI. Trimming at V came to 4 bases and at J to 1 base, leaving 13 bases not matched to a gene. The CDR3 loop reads CASSVPGTAGGSNQPQHF. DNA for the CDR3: TGTGCCAGCAGTGTACCTGGGACAGCCGGGGGCAGCAATCAGCCCCAGCATTTT.

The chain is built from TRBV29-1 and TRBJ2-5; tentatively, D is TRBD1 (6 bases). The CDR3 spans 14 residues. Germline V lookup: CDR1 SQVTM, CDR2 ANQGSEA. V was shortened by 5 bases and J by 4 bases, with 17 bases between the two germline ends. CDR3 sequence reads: CSVRHRERGETQYF. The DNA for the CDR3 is TGCAGCGTTCGCCACAGGGAGAGAGGAGAGACCCAGTACTTC. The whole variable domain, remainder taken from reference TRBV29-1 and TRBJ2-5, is SAVISQKPSRDICQRGTSLTIQCQVDSQVTMMFWYRQQPGQSLTLIATANQGSEATYESGFVIDKFPISRPNLTFSTLTVSNMSPEDSSIYLCSVRHRERGETQYFGPGTRLLVL.

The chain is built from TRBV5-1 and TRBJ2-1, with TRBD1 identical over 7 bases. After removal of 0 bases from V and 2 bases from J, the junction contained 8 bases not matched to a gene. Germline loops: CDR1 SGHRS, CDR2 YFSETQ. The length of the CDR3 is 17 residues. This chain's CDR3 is CASSLAGGTQPYNEQFF. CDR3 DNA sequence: TGCGCCAGCAGCTTGGCAGGGGGTACTCAACCCTACAATGAGCAGTTCTTC.

The CDR3 sequence: CASSIWAVDTGELFF. The CDR3 DNA reads as TGTGCCAGTAGTATATGGGCAGTCGACACCGGGGAGCTGTTTTTT. The genes are TRBV19 and TRBJ2-2; D is unclear. There are 15 residues in the CDR3. V lost 2 bases and J 3 bases, leaving 10 bases between the germline ends. CDR1 LNHDA and CDR2 SQIVND come from the germline V gene (reference sequence).

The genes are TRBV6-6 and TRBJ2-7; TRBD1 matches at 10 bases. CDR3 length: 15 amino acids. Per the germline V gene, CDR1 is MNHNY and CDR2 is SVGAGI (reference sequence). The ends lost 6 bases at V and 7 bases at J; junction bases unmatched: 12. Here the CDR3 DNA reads TGTGCCAGCAGACCCACCGGGACAGGGGCGGGGGAGCAGTACTTC. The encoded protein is CASRPTGTGAGEQYF.

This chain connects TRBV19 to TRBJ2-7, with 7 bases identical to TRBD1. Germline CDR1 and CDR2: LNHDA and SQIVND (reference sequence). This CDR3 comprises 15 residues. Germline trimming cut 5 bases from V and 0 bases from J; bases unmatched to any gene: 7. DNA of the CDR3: TGTGCCAGTAGTGAACAGGGGATGTACTCCTACGAGCAGTACTTC. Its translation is CASSEQGMYSYEQYF.

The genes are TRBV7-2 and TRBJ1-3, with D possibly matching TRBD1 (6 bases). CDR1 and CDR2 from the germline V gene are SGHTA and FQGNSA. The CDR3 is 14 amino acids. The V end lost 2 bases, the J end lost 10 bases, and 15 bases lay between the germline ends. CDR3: CASSLYRQDHTIYF. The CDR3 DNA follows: TGTGCCAGCAGCTTATATAGACAGGACCATACCATATATTTT.

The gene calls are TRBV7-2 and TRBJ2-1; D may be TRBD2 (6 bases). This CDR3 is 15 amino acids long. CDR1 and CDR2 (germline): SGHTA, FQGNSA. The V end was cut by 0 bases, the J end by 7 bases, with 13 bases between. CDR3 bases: TGTGCCAGCAGCTTAGCGCCGGGGGAGTGGAATGAGCAGTTCTTC. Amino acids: CASSLAPGEWNEQFF.

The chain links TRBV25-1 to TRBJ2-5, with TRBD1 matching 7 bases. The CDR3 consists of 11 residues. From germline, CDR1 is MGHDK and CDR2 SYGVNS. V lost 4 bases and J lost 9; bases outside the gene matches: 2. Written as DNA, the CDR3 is TGTGCCAGCAGTGGCCAGGGGGCCCAGTACTTC. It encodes CASSGQGAQYF.

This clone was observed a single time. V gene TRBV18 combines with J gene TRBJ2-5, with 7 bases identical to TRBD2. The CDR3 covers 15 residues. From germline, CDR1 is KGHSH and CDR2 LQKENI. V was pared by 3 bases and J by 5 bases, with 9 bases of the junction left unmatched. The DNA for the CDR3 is TGTGCCAGCTCACCCCAAGCGGGATTGGAGGAGACCCAGTACTTC. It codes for CASSPQAGLEETQYF.

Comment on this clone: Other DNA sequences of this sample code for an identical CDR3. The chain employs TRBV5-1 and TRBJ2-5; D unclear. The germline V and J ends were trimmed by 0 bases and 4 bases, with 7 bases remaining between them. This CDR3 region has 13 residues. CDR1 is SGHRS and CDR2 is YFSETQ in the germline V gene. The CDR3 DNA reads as TGCGCCAGCAGCTTGGGGGCAGGAGAGACCCAGTACTTC. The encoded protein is CASSLGAGETQYF.

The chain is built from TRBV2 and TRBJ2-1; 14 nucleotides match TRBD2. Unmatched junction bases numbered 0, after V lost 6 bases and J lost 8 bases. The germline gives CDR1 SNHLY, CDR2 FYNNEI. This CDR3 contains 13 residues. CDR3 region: CASRGLAGDEQFF. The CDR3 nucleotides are TGTGCCAGCAGGGGACTAGCGGGAGATGAGCAGTTCTTC.

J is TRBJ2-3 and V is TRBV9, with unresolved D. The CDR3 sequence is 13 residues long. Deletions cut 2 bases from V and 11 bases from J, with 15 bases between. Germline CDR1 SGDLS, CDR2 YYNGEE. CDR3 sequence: CASSVPPLNLQYF. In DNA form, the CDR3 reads TGTGCCAGCAGCGTCCCCCCCCTTAATCTGCAGTATTTT.

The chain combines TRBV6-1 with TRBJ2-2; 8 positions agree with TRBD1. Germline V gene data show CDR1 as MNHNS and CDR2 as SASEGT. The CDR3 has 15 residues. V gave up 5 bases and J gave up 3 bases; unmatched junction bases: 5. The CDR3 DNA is TGTGCCAGCAGTCAGGGGGCCTGGGACACCGGGGAGCTGTTTTTT. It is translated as CASSQGAWDTGELFF.

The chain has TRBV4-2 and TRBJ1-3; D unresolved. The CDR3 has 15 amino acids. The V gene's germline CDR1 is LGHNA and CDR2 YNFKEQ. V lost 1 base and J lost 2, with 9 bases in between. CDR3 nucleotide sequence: TGTGCCAGCAGCCAAGCACCACTTGCTGGAAACACCATATATTTT. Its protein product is CASSQAPLAGNTIYF.

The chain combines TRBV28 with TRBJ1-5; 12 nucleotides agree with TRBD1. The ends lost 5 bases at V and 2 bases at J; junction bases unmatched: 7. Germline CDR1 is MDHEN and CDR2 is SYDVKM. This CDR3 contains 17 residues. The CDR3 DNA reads TGTGCCAGCAGTAGGGGACAGGGGGCGCTCGGCAATCAGCCCCAGCATTTT. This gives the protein CASSRGQGALGNQPQHF.

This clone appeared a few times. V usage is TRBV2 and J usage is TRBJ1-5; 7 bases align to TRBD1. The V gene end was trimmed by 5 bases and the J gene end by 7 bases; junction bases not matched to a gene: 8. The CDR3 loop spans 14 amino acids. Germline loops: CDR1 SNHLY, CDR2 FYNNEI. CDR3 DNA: TGTGCCAGCAGTTCGACAGGGCGACAACAGCCCCAGCATTTT. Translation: CASSSTGRQQPQHF.

CDR3 region: CASTPGRPLGEQFF. The CDR3 DNA is TGTGCCAGTACCCCCGGGAGGCCCCTGGGTGAGCAGTTCTTC. The chain carries TRBV19 and TRBJ2-1, with 7 positions matching TRBD2. The CDR3 runs to 14 residues. The ends lost 7 bases at V and 9 bases at J; junction bases unmatched: 12. Germline values: CDR1 LNHDA, CDR2 SQIVND (reference sequence).

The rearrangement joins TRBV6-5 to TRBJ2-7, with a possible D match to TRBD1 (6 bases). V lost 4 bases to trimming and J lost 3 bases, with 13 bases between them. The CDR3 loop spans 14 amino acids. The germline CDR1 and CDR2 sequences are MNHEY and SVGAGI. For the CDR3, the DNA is TGTGCCAGCAGTTTGGTACAGGGTGGCTACGAGCAGTACTTC. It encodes CASSLVQGGYEQYF.

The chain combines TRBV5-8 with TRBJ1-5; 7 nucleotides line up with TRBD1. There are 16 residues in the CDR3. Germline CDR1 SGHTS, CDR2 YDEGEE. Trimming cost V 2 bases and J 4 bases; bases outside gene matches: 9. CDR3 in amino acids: CASSFSVDRPNQPQHF. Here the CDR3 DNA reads TGTGCCAGCAGCTTCTCCGTGGACAGGCCTAATCAGCCCCAGCATTTT. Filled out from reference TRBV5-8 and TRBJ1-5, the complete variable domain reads EAGVTQSPTHLIKTRGQQATLRCSPISGHTSVYWYQQALGLGLQFLLWYDEGEERNRGNFPPRFSGRQFPNYSSELNVNALELEDSALYLCASSFSVDRPNQPQHFGDGTRLSIL.

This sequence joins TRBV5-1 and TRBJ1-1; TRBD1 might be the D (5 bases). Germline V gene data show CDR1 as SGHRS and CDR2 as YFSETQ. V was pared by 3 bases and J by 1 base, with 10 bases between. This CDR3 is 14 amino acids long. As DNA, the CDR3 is TGCGCCAGCAGCTCCGACGGGGGGAACACTGAAGCTTTCTTT. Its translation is CASSSDGGNTEAFF.

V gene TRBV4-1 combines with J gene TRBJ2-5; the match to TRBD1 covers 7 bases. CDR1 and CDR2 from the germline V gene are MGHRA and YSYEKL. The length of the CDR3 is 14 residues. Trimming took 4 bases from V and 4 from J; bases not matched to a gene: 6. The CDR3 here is CASSLDRAGETQYF. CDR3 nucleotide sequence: TGCGCCAGCAGCCTTGACAGGGCGGGAGAGACCCAGTACTTC.

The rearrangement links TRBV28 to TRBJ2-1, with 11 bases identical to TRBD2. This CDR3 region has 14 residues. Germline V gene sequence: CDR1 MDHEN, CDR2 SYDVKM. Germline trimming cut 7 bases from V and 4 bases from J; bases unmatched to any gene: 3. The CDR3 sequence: CASTRLAGYNEQFF. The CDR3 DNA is TGTGCCAGCACCCGACTAGCGGGGTACAATGAGCAGTTCTTC.